Sequencing of this T cell receptor (beta chain) was carried out in a study of T cell changes during pregnancy in multiple sclerosis. Generated by immunoSEQ multiplex PCR, the TCRdb table keeps only in-frame clones and is missing some. The sample contains about 77,000 clones, about 88% of which appear only once. The length of the CDR3 is 15 residues. The V end lost 4 bases, the J end lost 1 base, and 11 bases lay between the germline ends. Per the germline V gene, CDR1 is SGDLS and CDR2 is YYNGEE. The sequenced sample was peripheral blood, obtained before pregnancy. V and J are TRBV9 and TRBJ2-2; perhaps TRBD1 as D (5 bases). The TCR was taken from a female donor with multiple sclerosis, enrolled in a pregnancy study. The CDR3 spells CASSSRQLNTGELFF. For the CDR3, the DNA is TGTGCCAGCAGCTCCCGACAGCTGAACACCGGGGAGCTGTTTTTT.